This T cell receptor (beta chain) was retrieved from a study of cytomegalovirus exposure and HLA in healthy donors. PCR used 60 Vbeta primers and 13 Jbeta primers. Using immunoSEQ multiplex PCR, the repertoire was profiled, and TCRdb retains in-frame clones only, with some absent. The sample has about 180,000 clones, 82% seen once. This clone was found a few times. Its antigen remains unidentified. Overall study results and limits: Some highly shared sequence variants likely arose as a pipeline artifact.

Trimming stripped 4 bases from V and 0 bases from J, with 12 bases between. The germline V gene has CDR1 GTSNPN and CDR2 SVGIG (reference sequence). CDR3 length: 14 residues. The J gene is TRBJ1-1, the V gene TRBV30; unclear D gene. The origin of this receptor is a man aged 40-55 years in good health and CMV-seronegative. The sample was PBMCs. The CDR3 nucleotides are TGTGCCTGGAACGTACAGCTATTGAACACTGAAGCTTTCTTT. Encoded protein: CAWNVQLLNTEAFF.